The count of the clone carrying this T cell receptor beta chain is one. Its specificity is unknown. Specified time point: blood from clinic visit 5 months post-surgery; TSC patient then seizure free. Sequencing was limited to surgery cases with top T cell transcript signatures in brain tissue. At least one anti-epileptic drug was given before surgery. The data were produced by immunoSEQ multiplex PCR, yet TCRdb's version contains in-frame clones alone and is incomplete. The sample carries 340,000 or so clones, nearly 95% recorded once. The data belong to a study of brain T cells in children with intractable seizures. General observations from the study: Pre- and post-surgery blood differed in depth, so pre-surgery absences may be undersampling.

Germline-derived CDR1 and CDR2 are MNHEY and SVGEGT. Trimming took 2 bases from V and 3 from J, leaving 5 bases between them. The CDR3 has 12 amino acids. The sequence was collected from a boy under three years old with tuberous sclerosis and intractable seizures. The chain combines TRBV6-2 or TRBV6-3 with TRBJ2-7, with no clear D. Sequencing was performed on peripheral blood, taken more than 4 months after surgery. DNA of the CDR3: TGTGCCAGCAGTTACCCTAGCTACGAGCAGTACTTC. Translation gives CASSYPSYEQYF.